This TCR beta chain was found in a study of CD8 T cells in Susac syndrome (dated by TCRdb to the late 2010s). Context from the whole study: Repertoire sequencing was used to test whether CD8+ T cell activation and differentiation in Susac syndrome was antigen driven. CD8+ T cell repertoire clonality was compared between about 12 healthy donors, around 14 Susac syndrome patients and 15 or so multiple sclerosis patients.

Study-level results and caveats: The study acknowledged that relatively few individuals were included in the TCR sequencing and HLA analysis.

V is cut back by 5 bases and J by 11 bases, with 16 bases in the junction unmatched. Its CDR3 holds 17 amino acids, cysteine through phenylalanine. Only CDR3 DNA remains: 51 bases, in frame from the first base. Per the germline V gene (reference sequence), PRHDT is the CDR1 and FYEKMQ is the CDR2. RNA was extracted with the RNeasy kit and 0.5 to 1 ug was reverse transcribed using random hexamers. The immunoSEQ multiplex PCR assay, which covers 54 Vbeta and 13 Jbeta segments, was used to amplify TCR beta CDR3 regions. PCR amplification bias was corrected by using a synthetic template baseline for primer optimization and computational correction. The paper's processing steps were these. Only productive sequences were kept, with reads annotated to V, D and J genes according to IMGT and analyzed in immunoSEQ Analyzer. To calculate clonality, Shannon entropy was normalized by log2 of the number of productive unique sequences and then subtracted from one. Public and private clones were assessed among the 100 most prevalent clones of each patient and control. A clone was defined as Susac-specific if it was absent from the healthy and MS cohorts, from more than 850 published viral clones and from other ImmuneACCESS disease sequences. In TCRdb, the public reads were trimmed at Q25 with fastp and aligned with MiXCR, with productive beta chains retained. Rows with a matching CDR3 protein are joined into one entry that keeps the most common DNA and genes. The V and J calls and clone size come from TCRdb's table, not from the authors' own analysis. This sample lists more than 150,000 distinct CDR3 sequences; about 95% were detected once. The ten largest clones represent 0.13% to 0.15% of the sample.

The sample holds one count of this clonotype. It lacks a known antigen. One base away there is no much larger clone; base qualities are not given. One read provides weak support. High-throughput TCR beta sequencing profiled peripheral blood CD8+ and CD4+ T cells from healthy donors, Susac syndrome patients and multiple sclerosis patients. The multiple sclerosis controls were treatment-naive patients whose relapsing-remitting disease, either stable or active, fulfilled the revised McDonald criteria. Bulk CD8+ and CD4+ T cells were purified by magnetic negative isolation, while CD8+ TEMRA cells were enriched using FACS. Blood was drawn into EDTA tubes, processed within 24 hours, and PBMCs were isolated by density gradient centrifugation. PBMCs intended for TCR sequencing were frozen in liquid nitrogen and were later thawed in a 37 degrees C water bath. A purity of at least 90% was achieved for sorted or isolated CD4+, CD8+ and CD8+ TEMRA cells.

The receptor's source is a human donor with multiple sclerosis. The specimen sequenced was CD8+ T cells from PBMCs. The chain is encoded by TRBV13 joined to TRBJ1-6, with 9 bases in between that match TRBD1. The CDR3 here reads CASSARLERTGVAPLHF. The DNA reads TGTGCCAGCAGCGCCCGCCTTGAGAGGACAGGGGTAGCACCCCTCCACTTT.